This entry is about one T cell receptor (beta chain). The sample originates from a study of OX40 agonist ivuxolimab in advanced cancers. Looking at the study overall: Ivuxolimab, an agonistic anti-OX40 (CD134) antibody, was given to patients. Males comprised 75% to 90% of the group, whose mean age was approximately 60 years (range 23 to 79).

Some clones are missing from TCRdb's copy, which holds only in-frame ones; the method was immunoSEQ multiplex PCR. The table shows 75,000 to 95,000 clones, with around 89% occurring only once. The CDR3 contains 15 residues. The ends were cut back, 4 bases at V and 8 bases at J, with 20 bases in the middle. Germline V lookup: CDR1 LNHDA, CDR2 SQIVND (reference sequence). The chain uses TRBV19 and TRBJ1-2; weak D call: TRBD1 (5 bases). The sample was CD4+ or CD8+ T cells sorted from blood, taken in a trial of the OX40 agonist ivuxolimab. The receptor was derived from an adult with an advanced solid tumor such as melanoma, head and neck, liver or kidney cancer. The CDR3 loop is CASSSRQTPVGGYTF. The CDR3 DNA follows: TGTGCCAGTAGTAGTCGACAGACCCCCGTTGGGGGCTACACCTTC. The full variable domain, with the rest looked up from reference TRBV19 and TRBJ1-2, is DGGITQSPKYLFRKEGQNVTLSCEQNLNHDAMYWYRQDPGQGLRLIYYSQIVNDFQKGDIAEGYSVSREKKESFPLTVTSAQKNPTAFYLCASSSRQTPVGGYTFGSGTRLTVV.